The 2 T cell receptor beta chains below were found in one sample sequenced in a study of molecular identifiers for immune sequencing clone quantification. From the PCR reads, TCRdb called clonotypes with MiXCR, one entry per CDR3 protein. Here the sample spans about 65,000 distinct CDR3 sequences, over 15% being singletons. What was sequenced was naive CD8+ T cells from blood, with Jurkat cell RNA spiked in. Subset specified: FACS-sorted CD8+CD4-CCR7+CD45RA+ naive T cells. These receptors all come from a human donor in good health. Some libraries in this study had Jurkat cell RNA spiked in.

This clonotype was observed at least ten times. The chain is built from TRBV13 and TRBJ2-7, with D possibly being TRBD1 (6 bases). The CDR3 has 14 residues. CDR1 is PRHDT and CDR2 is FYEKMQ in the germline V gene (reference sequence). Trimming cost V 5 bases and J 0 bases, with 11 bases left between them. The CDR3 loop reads CASSPGQSSYEQYF. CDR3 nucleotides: TGTGCCAGCAGCCCCGGACAGAGCTCCTACGAGCAGTACTTC. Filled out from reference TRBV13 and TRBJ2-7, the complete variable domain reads AAGVIQSPRHLIKEKRETATLKCYPIPRHDTVYWYQQGPGQDPQFLISFYEKMQSDKGSIPDRFSAQQFSDYHSELNMSSLELGDSALYFCASSPGQSSYEQYFGPGTRLTVT.

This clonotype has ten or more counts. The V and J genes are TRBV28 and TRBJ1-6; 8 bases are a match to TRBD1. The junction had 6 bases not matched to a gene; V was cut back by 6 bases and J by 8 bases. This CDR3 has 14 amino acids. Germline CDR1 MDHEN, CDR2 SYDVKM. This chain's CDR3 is CASSDGQGYSPLHF. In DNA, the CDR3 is TGTGCCAGCAGCGACGGACAGGGTTATTCACCCCTCCACTTT.